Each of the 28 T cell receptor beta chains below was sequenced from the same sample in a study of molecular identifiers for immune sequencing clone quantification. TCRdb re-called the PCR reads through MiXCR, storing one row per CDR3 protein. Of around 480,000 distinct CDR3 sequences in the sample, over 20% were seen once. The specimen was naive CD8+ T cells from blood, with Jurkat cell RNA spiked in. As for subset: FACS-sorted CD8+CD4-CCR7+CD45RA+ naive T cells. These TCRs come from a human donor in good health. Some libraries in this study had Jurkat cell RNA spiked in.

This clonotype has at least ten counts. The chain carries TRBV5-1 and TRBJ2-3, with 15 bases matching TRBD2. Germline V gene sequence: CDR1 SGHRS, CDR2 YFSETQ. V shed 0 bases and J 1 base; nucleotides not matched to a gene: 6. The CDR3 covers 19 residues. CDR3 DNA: TGCGCCAGCAGCTTGGCGGGGACTAGCGGGGGGTGGGGCACAGATACGCAGTATTTT. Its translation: CASSLAGTSGGWGTDTQYF. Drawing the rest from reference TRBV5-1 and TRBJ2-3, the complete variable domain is KAGVTQTPRYLIKTRGQQVTLSCSPISGHRSVSWYQQTPGQGLQFLFEYFSETQRNKGNFPGRFSGRQFSNSRSEMNVSTLELGDSALYLCASSLAGTSGGWGTDTQYFGPGTRLTVL.

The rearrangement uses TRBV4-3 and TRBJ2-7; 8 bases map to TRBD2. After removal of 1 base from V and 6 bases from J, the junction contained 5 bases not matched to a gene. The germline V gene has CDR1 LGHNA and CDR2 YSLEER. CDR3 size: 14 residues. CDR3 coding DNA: TGCGCCAGCAGCCAAGGAACGGGAGGGCCCGAGCAGTACTTC. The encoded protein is CASSQGTGGPEQYF.

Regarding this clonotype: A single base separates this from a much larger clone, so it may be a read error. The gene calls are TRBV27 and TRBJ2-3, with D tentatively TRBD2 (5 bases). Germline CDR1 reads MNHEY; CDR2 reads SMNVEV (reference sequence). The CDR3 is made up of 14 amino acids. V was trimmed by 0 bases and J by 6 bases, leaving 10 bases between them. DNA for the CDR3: TGTGCCAGCAGTTTATCGCCCAAGCGGGATACGCAGTATTTT. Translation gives CASSLSPKRDTQYF.

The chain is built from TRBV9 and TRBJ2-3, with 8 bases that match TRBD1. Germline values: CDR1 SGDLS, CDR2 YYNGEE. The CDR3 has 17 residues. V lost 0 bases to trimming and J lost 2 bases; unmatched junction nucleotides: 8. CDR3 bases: TGTGCCAGCAGCGTAGCGGAGACAGGGGTAAACACAGATACGCAGTATTTT. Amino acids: CASSVAETGVNTDTQYF.

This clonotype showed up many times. CDR3 nucleotide sequence: TGCGCCAGCAGCCAAGTGCACAGGGGGATGTCTGAAGCTTTCTTT. It is translated as CASSQVHRGMSEAFF. The gene calls are TRBV4-1 and TRBJ1-1; TRBD1 agrees at 8 bases. Germline V gives CDR1 MGHRA, CDR2 YSYEKL. V shed 1 base and J 6 bases; nucleotides not matched to a gene: 7. The CDR3 covers 15 residues.

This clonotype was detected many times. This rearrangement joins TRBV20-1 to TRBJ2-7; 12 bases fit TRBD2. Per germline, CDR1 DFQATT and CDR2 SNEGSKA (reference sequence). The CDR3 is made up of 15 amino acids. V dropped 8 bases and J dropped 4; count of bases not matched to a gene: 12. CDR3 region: CSTPGDLAGGYEQYF. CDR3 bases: TGCAGTACTCCTGGTGATCTAGCGGGAGGGTACGAGCAGTACTTC.

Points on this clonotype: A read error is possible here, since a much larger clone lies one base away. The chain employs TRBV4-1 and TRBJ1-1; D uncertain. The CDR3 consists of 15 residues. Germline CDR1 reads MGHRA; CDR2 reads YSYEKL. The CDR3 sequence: CAGSQDRTFNTEAFF. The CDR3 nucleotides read TGCGCCGGCAGCCAAGATCGGACCTTTAACACTGAAGCTTTCTTT.

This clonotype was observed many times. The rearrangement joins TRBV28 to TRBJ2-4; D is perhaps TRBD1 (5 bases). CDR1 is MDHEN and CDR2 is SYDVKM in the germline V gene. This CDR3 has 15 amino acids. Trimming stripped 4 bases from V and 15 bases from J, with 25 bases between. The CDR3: CASSSDTFGSYRRYF. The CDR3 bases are TGTGCCAGCAGTTCGGACACTTTCGGGTCGTATCGTCGGTACTTC.

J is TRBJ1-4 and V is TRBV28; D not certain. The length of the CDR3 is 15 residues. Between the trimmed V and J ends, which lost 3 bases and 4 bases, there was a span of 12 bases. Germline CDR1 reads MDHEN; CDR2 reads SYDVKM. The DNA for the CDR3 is TGTGCCAGCAGTTTCCAGGAGAGTTTTAATGAAAAACTGTTTTTT. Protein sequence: CASSFQESFNEKLFF.

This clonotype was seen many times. DNA for the CDR3: TGCGCCAGCAGCTTCCATCTTATAGGGACAAGGGTATCCTACAATGAGCAGTTCTTC. Translating gives CASSFHLIGTRVSYNEQFF. J is TRBJ2-1 and V is TRBV5-1; D is perhaps TRBD1 (6 bases). This CDR3 contains 19 residues. V lost 2 bases and J 1 base, leaving 22 bases between the germline ends. The germline gives CDR1 SGHRS, CDR2 YFSETQ.

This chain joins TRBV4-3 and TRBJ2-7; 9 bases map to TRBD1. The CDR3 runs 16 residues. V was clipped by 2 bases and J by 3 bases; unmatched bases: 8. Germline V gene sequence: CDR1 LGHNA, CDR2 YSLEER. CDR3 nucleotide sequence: TGCGCCAGCAGCCAATTTAAGACAGGGGGTGGCTACGAGCAGTACTTC. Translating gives CASSQFKTGGGYEQYF.

CDR3 DNA sequence: TGCAGCGTTAATTGGGGAGACGAGCAGTACTTC. It is translated as CSVNWGDEQYF. The chain recombines TRBV29-1 with TRBJ2-7; possibly TRBD2 for D (5 bases). Germline CDR1 reads SQVTM; CDR2 reads ANQGSEA. Trimming cost V 5 bases and J 5 bases, with 10 bases left between them. The CDR3 runs to 11 residues.

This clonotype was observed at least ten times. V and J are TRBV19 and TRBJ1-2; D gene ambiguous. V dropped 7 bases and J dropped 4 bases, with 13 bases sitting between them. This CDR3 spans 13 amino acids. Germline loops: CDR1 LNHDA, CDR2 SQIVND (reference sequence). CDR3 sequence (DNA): TGTGCCAGTATTCAGGACCCCACCTATGGCTACACCTTC. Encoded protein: CASIQDPTYGYTF.

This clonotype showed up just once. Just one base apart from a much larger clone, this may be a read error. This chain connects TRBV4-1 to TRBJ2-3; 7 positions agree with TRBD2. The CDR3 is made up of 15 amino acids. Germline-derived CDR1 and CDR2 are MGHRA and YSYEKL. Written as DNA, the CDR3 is TGCGCCAGCAGCCTAAAAGCGGGGACCACAGATACGCGGTATTTT. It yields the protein CASSLKAGTTDTRYF.

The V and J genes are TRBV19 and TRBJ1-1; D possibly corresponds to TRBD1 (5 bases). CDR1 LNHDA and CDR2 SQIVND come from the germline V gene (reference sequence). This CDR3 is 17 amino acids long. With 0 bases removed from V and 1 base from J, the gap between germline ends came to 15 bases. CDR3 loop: CASSIDSLDMPNTEAFF. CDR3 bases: TGTGCCAGTAGTATAGACTCGTTGGACATGCCGAACACTGAAGCTTTCTTT.

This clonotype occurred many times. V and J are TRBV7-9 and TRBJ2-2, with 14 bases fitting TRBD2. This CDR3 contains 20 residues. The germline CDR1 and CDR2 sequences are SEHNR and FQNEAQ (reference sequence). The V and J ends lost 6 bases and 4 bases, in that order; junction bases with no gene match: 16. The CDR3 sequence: CASRGVGGTSGSWSTGELFF. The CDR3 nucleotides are TGTGCCAGCAGAGGCGTCGGAGGGACTAGCGGGAGTTGGAGCACCGGGGAGCTGTTTTTT.

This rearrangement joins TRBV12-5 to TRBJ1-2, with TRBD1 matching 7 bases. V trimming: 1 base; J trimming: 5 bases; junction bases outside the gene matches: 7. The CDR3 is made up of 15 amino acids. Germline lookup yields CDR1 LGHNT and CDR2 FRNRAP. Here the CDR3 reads CASGLDGDRMYGYTF. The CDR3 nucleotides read TGTGCTAGTGGTTTGGACGGGGACAGAATGTATGGCTACACCTTC.

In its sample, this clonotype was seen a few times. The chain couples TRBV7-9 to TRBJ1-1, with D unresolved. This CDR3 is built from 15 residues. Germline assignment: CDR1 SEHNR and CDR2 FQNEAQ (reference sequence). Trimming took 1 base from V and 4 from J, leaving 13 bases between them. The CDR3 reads CASSLVRGMPTEAFF. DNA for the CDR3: TGTGCCAGCAGCTTAGTACGGGGAATGCCCACTGAAGCTTTCTTT.

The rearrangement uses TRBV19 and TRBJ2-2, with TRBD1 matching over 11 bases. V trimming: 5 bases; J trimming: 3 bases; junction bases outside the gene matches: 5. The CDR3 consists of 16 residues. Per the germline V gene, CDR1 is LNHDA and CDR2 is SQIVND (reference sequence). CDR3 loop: CASSDGDRGYTGELFF. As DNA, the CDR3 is TGTGCCAGTAGTGATGGGGACAGGGGGTACACCGGGGAGCTGTTTTTT.

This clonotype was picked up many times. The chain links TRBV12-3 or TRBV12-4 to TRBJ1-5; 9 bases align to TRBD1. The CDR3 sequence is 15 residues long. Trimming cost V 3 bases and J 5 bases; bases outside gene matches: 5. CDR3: CASSFYGQGYQPQHF. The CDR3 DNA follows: TGTGCCAGCAGTTTTTACGGACAGGGGTATCAGCCCCAGCATTTT.

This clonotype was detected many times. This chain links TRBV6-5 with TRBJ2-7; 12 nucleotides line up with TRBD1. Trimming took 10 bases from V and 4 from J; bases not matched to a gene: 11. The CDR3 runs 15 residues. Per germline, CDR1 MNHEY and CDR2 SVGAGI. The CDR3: CATSPGQGARYEQYF. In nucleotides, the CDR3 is TGTGCCACATCCCCGGGACAGGGGGCGCGATACGAGCAGTACTTC.

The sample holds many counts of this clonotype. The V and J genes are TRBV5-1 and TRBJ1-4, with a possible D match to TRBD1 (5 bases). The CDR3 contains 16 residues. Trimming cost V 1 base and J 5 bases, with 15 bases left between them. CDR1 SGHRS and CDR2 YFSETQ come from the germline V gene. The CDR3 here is CASSLPSGKSNEKLFF. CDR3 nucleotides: TGCGCCAGCAGCTTGCCGTCAGGGAAGAGCAATGAAAAACTGTTTTTT.

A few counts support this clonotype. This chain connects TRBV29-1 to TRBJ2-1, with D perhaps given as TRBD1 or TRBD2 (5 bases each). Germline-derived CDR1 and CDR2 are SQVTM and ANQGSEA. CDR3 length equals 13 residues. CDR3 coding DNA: TGCGAAGCACAGGACTCCTCCTACAATGAGCAGTTCTTC. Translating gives CEAQDSSYNEQFF.

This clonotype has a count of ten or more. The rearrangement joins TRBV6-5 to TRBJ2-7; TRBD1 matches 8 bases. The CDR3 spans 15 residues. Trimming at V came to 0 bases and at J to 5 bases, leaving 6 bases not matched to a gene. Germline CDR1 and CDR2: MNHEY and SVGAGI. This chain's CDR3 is CASSYSTDRAHEQYF. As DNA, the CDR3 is TGTGCCAGCAGTTACTCGACGGACAGGGCCCACGAGCAGTACTTC.

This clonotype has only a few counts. The CDR3, as DNA: TGTGCCAGCAGCGGACGGGGCAGGACAAACACTGAAGCTTTCTTT. Protein product: CASSGRGRTNTEAFF. The chain carries TRBV11-2 and TRBJ1-1; D may be TRBD1 (5 bases). From germline, CDR1 is SGHAT and CDR2 FQNNGV. Trimming pared 5 bases from V and 2 bases from J, leaving 15 bases between. The CDR3 has 15 amino acids.

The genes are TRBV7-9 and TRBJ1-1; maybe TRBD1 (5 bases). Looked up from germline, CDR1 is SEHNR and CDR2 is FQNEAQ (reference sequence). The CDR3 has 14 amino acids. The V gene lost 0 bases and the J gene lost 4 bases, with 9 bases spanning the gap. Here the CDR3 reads CASSLAYQGTEAFF. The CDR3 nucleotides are TGTGCCAGCAGCTTAGCTTACCAGGGCACTGAAGCTTTCTTT.

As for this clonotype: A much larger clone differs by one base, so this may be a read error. As DNA, the CDR3 is TGTGCCAGCGGCCAAGACGTGCTTTCGGGGGAGCAGTACTTC. Its protein product is CASGQDVLSGEQYF. The V and J genes are TRBV4-2 and TRBJ2-7; D might be TRBD2 (5 bases). The CDR3 spans 14 residues. Germline V lookup: CDR1 LGHNA, CDR2 YNFKEQ.

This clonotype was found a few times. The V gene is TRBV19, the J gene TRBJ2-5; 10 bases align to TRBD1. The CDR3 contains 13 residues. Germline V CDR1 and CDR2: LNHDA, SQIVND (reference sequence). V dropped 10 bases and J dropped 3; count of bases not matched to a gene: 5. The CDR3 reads CAIRGTGEETQYF. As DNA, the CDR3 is TGTGCCATACGCGGGACAGGGGAAGAGACCCAGTACTTC.